This entry lists 20 T cell receptor beta chains sequenced from one sample in a study of cytomegalovirus exposure and HLA in healthy donors. Researchers ran the PCR with 60 Vbeta and 13 Jbeta primers. Clones were sequenced by immunoSEQ multiplex PCR, and TCRdb holds only the in-frame ones, with some missing. The data show around 110,000 clones, around 73% seen once. Sequencing was done on a sample of PBMCs. These receptors were collected from a young man in good health and CMV-seronegative.

The chain carries TRBV28 and TRBJ2-7; D possibly corresponds to TRBD2 (5 bases). CDR1 is MDHEN, CDR2 SYDVKM, per germline. CDR3 length equals 14 residues. Trimming took 6 bases from V and 2 from J, leaving 14 bases between them. CDR3 in amino acids: CASSQGLSPYEQYF. The CDR3 DNA follows: TGTGCCAGCAGCCAAGGACTTTCTCCCTACGAGCAGTACTTC.

V usage is TRBV10-3 and J usage is TRBJ1-5, with 8 bases aligning to TRBD1. The CDR3 has 13 amino acids. Looked up from germline, CDR1 is ENHRY and CDR2 is SYGVKD. J lost 5 bases, V lost 8 bases, and 5 bases had no gene match. The CDR3 nucleotides are TGTGCCATCGGGGGACAGGTCGATCAGCCCCAGCATTTT. Its translation: CAIGGQVDQPQHF.

J is TRBJ2-7 and V is TRBV30; TRBD2 matches 9 bases. Unmatched junction bases numbered 5, after V lost 0 bases and J lost 5 bases. The CDR3 sequence is 14 residues long. CDR1 is GTSNPN, CDR2 SVGIG, per germline (reference sequence). Here the CDR3 reads CAWSVSSSGDEQYF. The CDR3 DNA sequence: TGTGCCTGGAGTGTCAGCTCTAGCGGGGACGAGCAGTACTTC.

This clone was counted only a few times. This sequence joins TRBV30 and TRBJ2-3; TRBD2 is a possible D gene (5 bases). This CDR3 is built from 15 residues. Germline lookup yields CDR1 GTSNPN and CDR2 SVGIG (reference sequence). V lost 1 base, J lost 0 bases, and 11 bases lay in between. DNA of the CDR3: TGTGCCTGGAGTGCGGACGGAGGAAGCACAGATACGCAGTATTTT. Protein product: CAWSADGGSTDTQYF.

The chain carries TRBV30 and TRBJ2-4; TRBD2 matches 7 bases. The ends lost 4 bases at V and 8 bases at J; junction bases unmatched: 8. The CDR3 is 13 amino acids. Germline assignment: CDR1 GTSNPN and CDR2 SVGIG (reference sequence). The CDR3 region has the DNA TGTGCCTGGAAAGTCCGGACTAGAGACATTCAGTACTTC. This encodes CAWKVRTRDIQYF.

The chain couples TRBV28 to TRBJ2-3, with D possibly being TRBD2 (6 bases). The CDR3 loop spans 18 amino acids. CDR1 MDHEN and CDR2 SYDVKM come from the germline V gene. The germline V and J ends were trimmed by 4 bases and 5 bases, with 25 bases remaining between them. The CDR3 here is CASSSPSRRGRGGDTQYF. The CDR3 bases are TGTGCCAGCAGTTCACCCTCGCGGAGGGGCCGCGGAGGAGATACGCAGTATTTT. Variable domain in full (rest from reference TRBV28 and TRBJ2-3): DVKVTQSSRYLVKRTGEKVFLECVQDMDHENMFWYRQDPGLGLRLIYFSYDVKMKEKGDIPEGYSVSREKKERFSLILESASTNQTSMYLCASSSPSRRGRGGDTQYFGPGTRLTVL.

The chain couples TRBV2 to TRBJ2-7; maybe TRBD2 (7 bases). Trimming took off 7 bases at V and 4 bases at J, with 23 bases between the two ends. The CDR3 is made up of 16 amino acids. Germline V gene data show CDR1 as SNHLY and CDR2 as FYNNEI. Here the CDR3 reads CASKPNWGGRLYEQYF. The CDR3 nucleotides read TGTGCCAGCAAACCCAACTGGGGGGGGCGGTTGTACGAGCAGTACTTC.

V usage is TRBV6-5 and J usage is TRBJ2-1; D perhaps matches TRBD1 (5 bases). V lost 2 bases to trimming and J lost 4 bases, with 12 bases between them. The CDR3 totals 15 residues. Germline CDR1 reads MNHEY; CDR2 reads SVGAGI. CDR3 loop: CASSYGRTSYNEQFF. The CDR3 DNA sequence: TGTGCCAGCAGTTACGGCCGGACAAGTTACAATGAGCAGTTCTTC.

The chain combines TRBV5-6 with TRBJ2-3, with TRBD2 identical over 13 bases. The CDR3 loop spans 17 amino acids. CDR1 and CDR2 from the germline V gene are SGHDT and YYEEEE. V lost 0 bases and J lost 5; bases outside the gene matches: 6. The CDR3 DNA is TGTGCCAGCAGCTTGGGACCGACTAGCGGGAGGAAAGATACGCAGTATTTT. This encodes CASSLGPTSGRKDTQYF. The whole variable domain, remainder taken from reference TRBV5-6 and TRBJ2-3, is DAGVTQSPTHLIKTRGQQVTLRCSPKSGHDTVSWYQQALGQGPQFIFQYYEEEERQRGNFPDRFSGHQFPNYSSELNVNALLLGDSALYLCASSLGPTSGRKDTQYFGPGTRLTVL.

The CDR3 sequence is CASSLKSGSSSEQFF. CDR3 DNA sequence: TGTGCCAGCAGCTTAAAATCAGGGTCGAGCAGTGAGCAGTTCTTC. V and J are TRBV7-2 and TRBJ2-1, with D possibly TRBD1 on 5 matching bases. This CDR3 comprises 15 residues. Trimming cost V 2 bases and J 9 bases, with 17 bases left between them. Germline lookup yields CDR1 SGHTA and CDR2 FQGNSA.

The chain uses TRBV27 and TRBJ1-2, with 9 bases identical to TRBD1. This CDR3 is built from 15 residues. J gave up 6 bases and V 3 bases, and 8 bases lay outside the gene matches. Germline-derived CDR1 and CDR2 are MNHEY and SMNVEV (reference sequence). CDR3 DNA: TGTGCCAGCAGTTTTGGGCGGGACAGGGAGGATGGCTACACCTTC. The encoded protein is CASSFGRDREDGYTF.

The V call is TRBV28, the J call TRBJ1-1; D is unresolved. Germline V gene sequence: CDR1 MDHEN, CDR2 SYDVKM. V gave up 6 bases and J gave up 1 base, with 12 bases separating them. The CDR3 spans 14 residues. CDR3 nucleotide sequence: TGTGCCAGCAGCCCCCCGCGAGAGAACACTGAAGCTTTCTTT. Protein product: CASSPPRENTEAFF.

V gene TRBV11-2 combines with J gene TRBJ2-7, with TRBD1 matching over 9 bases. The length of the CDR3 is 13 residues. Germline V CDR1 and CDR2: SGHAT, FQNNGV. The J segment lost 7 bases and the V segment lost 3 bases, leaving 4 bases of the junction unmatched. CDR3 protein: CASSFGTGKEQYF. The CDR3, as DNA: TGTGCCAGCAGCTTTGGGACAGGGAAAGAGCAGTACTTC. The entire variable domain, with the rest obtained from reference TRBV11-2 and TRBJ2-7, is as follows: EAGVAQSPRYKIIEKRQSVAFWCNPISGHATLYWYQQILGQGPKLLIQFQNNGVVDDSQLPKDRFSAERLKGVDSTLKIQPAKLEDSAVYLCASSFGTGKEQYFGPGTRLTVT.

This chain uses TRBV2 with TRBJ1-5; 10 bases match TRBD1. The length of the CDR3 is 17 residues. The V segment lost 0 bases and the J segment 7 bases; nucleotides outside the gene matches: 9. Germline lookup yields CDR1 SNHLY and CDR2 FYNNEI. The CDR3 loop reads CASSEAPGTGVGQPQHF. The CDR3 bases are TGTGCCAGCAGTGAAGCCCCCGGGACAGGGGTCGGGCAGCCCCAGCATTTT.

The rearrangement joins TRBV4-1 to TRBJ1-2; 10 positions agree with TRBD1. This CDR3 contains 17 residues. Germline CDR1 MGHRA, CDR2 YSYEKL. Losses at the gene ends were 2 bases for V and 7 bases for J; bases not matched to a gene: 13. This chain's CDR3 is CASSQSGQGPLSGGYTF. The CDR3 DNA is TGCGCCAGCAGCCAATCGGGACAGGGGCCCCTCAGTGGTGGCTACACCTTC.

This rearrangement joins TRBV2 to TRBJ2-7; D is unresolved. The CDR3 is 12 residues long. V lost 4 bases to trimming and J lost 1 base, with 5 bases between them. CDR1 and CDR2 from the germline V gene are SNHLY and FYNNEI. The CDR3 bases are TGTGCCAGCAGTGTAAATTCCTACGAGCAGTACTTC. This encodes CASSVNSYEQYF.

For the CDR3, the DNA is TGCGCCAGCAGCCCGCTAGCGGGAGGGAGCAATGAGCAGTTCTTC. This sequence encodes CASSPLAGGSNEQFF. V is TRBV5-1 and J is TRBJ2-1; TRBD2 matches at 12 bases. CDR1 is SGHRS and CDR2 is YFSETQ in the germline V gene. V was clipped by 4 bases and J by 6 bases; unmatched bases: 5. The CDR3 length is 15 residues.

The rearrangement joins TRBV5-4 to TRBJ2-5, with 12 bases fitting TRBD2. The CDR3 extends over 19 amino acids. J was trimmed by 2 bases and V by 0 bases; bases with no gene match: 11. The V gene's germline CDR1 is SGHNT and CDR2 YYREEE (reference sequence). CDR3 region: CASSLGSRLAGGRQETQYF. The DNA for the CDR3 is TGTGCCAGCAGCTTGGGGAGCAGGCTAGCGGGGGGGAGACAAGAGACCCAGTACTTC.

This rearrangement joins TRBV28 to TRBJ2-7; TRBD2 agrees at 10 bases. The CDR3 totals 16 residues. Unmatched junction bases numbered 10, after V lost 4 bases and J lost 4 bases. CDR1 and CDR2 (germline): MDHEN, SYDVKM. Here the CDR3 reads CASSSLSSGSPYEQYF. The DNA for the CDR3 is TGTGCCAGCAGTTCACTTTCTAGCGGGAGTCCATACGAGCAGTACTTC.

V usage is TRBV11-2 and J usage is TRBJ2-6, with D perhaps TRBD1 (5 bases). Germline assignment: CDR1 SGHAT and CDR2 FQNNGV. V lost 0 bases and J lost 4, with 7 bases in between. The CDR3 covers 15 residues. The CDR3 sequence: CASSLEGAGANVLTF. CDR3 bases: TGTGCCAGCAGCTTAGAAGGGGCCGGGGCCAACGTCCTGACTTTC.